The 13 T cell receptor beta chains below were found in one sample sequenced in a study of OX40 agonist ivuxolimab in advanced cancers. The method was immunoSEQ multiplex PCR; TCRdb's version includes in-frame clones alone and lacks a portion of them. The sample yields over 60,000 clones, around 90% seen once. This specimen consisted of CD4+ or CD8+ T cells sorted from blood, obtained in a trial of the OX40 agonist ivuxolimab. Every receptor here comes from an adult with an advanced solid tumor such as melanoma, head and neck, liver or kidney cancer.

In this sample, this clone turned up a few times. This rearrangement joins TRBV12-5 to TRBJ1-1; 12 bases are a match to TRBD1. Trimming took 5 bases from V and 11 from J; bases not matched to a gene: 12. The CDR3 consists of 15 residues. Germline V gene sequence: CDR1 LGHNT, CDR2 FRNRAP. This chain's CDR3 is CASGPSGTGGIRAFF. DNA for the CDR3: TGTGCTAGTGGTCCCTCCGGGACAGGGGGCATCAGGGCTTTCTTT.

The chain couples TRBV5-4 to TRBJ2-5; the D gene is possibly TRBD2 (6 bases). Germline assignment: CDR1 SGHNT and CDR2 YYREEE (reference sequence). The V end lost 2 bases, the J end lost 5 bases, and 13 bases lay between the germline ends. The CDR3 contains 14 residues. CDR3 in amino acids: CASSLAGLGETQYF. As DNA, the CDR3 is TGTGCCAGCAGCTTAGCGGGCCTGGGGGAGACCCAGTACTTC.

The chain links TRBV11-1 to TRBJ2-5; D gene unclear. The DNA end lines up better with TRBJ2-7; the J call may be wrong. Germline CDR1 is SGHAT and CDR2 is FQDESV (reference sequence). CDR3 length: 14 residues. CDR3 residues: CASSLSPGPYEQYF. The CDR3 region has the DNA TGTGCCAGCAGCTTATCTCCAGGACCCTACGAGCAGTACTTC.

This clone was picked up a small number of times. This rearrangement joins TRBV4-1 to TRBJ2-3, with TRBD2 matching 12 bases. The J segment lost 0 bases and the V segment lost 4 bases, leaving 5 bases of the junction unmatched. The germline CDR1 and CDR2 sequences are MGHRA and YSYEKL. The CDR3 sequence is 17 residues long. CDR3 loop: CASSRNGLAGSTDTQYF. The CDR3 DNA reads TGCGCCAGCAGCCGGAACGGACTAGCGGGGAGCACAGATACGCAGTATTTT.

J is TRBJ1-6 and V is TRBV2; 7 bases map to TRBD1. CDR1 is SNHLY, CDR2 FYNNEI, per germline. Trimming at V came to 2 bases and at J to 8 bases, leaving 9 bases not matched to a gene. The CDR3 contains 16 residues. The CDR3 spells CASSEWMGTEDSPLHF. The CDR3 DNA follows: TGTGCCAGCAGTGAATGGATGGGGACAGAAGATTCACCCCTCCACTTT.

This chain links TRBV30 with TRBJ2-1; TRBD2 aligns across 9 bases. There are 15 residues in the CDR3. Germline-derived CDR1 and CDR2 are GTSNPN and SVGIG (reference sequence). The V gene end was trimmed by 4 bases and the J gene end by 0 bases; junction bases not matched to a gene: 4. The CDR3 DNA is TGTGCCTGGAAAACGACTAGCGGCTCCTACAATGAGCAGTTCTTC. This translates into CAWKTTSGSYNEQFF.

Details on this clone: Germline is not matched at one junction end, which may reflect a read error. The chain employs TRBV7-7 and TRBJ2-2; perhaps TRBD2 as D (6 bases). This CDR3 has 13 amino acids. CDR1 is SSHAT, CDR2 FNYEAQ, per germline (reference sequence). In DNA, the CDR3 is TGTGCTAGCAGCTGGGAGGACACCGGGGAGCTGTTTTTT. Translated: CASSWEDTGELFF.

The J gene is TRBJ2-7, the V gene TRBV28; 7 positions match TRBD2. The CDR3 contains 16 residues. With V trimmed by 7 bases and J by 3 bases, 15 bases remained unmatched. The germline CDR1 and CDR2 sequences are MDHEN and SYDVKM. Here the CDR3 reads CASTSLWGGRSYEQYF. The CDR3, as DNA: TGTGCCAGCACATCCCTTTGGGGGGGACGCAGCTACGAGCAGTACTTC. The entire variable domain, with the rest obtained from reference TRBV28 and TRBJ2-7, is as follows: DVKVTQSSRYLVKRTGEKVFLECVQDMDHENMFWYRQDPGLGLRLIYFSYDVKMKEKGDIPEGYSVSREKKERFSLILESASTNQTSMYLCASTSLWGGRSYEQYFGPGTRLTVT.

DNA of the CDR3: TGCGCCAGCAGCCAGACAAGGACTAGCGGGGGGGACAATGAGCAGTTCTTC. Its translation is CASSQTRTSGGDNEQFF. The V gene is TRBV5-1, the J gene TRBJ2-1; TRBD2 agrees at 15 bases. The germline V gene has CDR1 SGHRS and CDR2 YFSETQ. The V segment lost 4 bases and the J segment 5 bases; nucleotides outside the gene matches: 7. This CDR3 region has 17 residues.

V usage is TRBV4-2 and J usage is TRBJ1-1; 9 bases are shared with TRBD1. The CDR3 consists of 15 residues. The trim removed 1 base at V and 5 bases at J, leaving 5 bases unmatched. Per germline, CDR1 LGHNA and CDR2 YNFKEQ. DNA of the CDR3: TGTGCCAGCAGCCAAGGTGACAGGGGGAATACTGAAGCTTTCTTT. This translates into CASSQGDRGNTEAFF.

In this sample, this clone turned up a few times. The gene calls are TRBV10-3 and TRBJ1-2, with D maybe TRBD1 (5 bases). Trimming removed 8 bases at V and 6 bases at J, with 19 bases between. The CDR3 covers 14 residues. From germline, CDR1 is ENHRY and CDR2 SYGVKD. CDR3 sequence (DNA): TGTGCCATCGGTACGGGACCCGATGGGGATGGCTACACCTTC. Its protein product is CAIGTGPDGDGYTF.

The chain links TRBV4-2 to TRBJ1-2; D ambiguous. This CDR3 region has 16 residues. V lost 3 bases, J lost 4 bases, and 18 bases lay in between. Germline V lookup: CDR1 LGHNA, CDR2 YNFKEQ. This chain's CDR3 is CASSQAKGSGLYGYTF. CDR3 bases: TGTGCCAGCAGCCAGGCGAAGGGATCGGGCCTCTATGGCTACACCTTC.

The V gene is TRBV7-2, the J gene TRBJ1-6, with D perhaps TRBD1 (6 bases). Germline V lookup: CDR1 SGHTA, CDR2 FQGNSA. V was pared by 5 bases and J by 0 bases, with 8 bases between. The CDR3 contains 15 residues. DNA of the CDR3: TGTGCCAGCAGCAAGGACAGCTCCTATAATTCACCCCTCCACTTT. This encodes CASSKDSSYNSPLHF. Drawing the rest from reference TRBV7-2 and TRBJ1-6, the complete variable domain is GAGVSQSPSNKVTEKGKDVELRCDPISGHTALYWYRQSLGQGLEFLIYFQGNSAPDKSGLPSDRFSAERTGGSVSTLTIQRTQQEDSAVYLCASSKDSSYNSPLHFGNGTRLTVT.